A single sample gave rise to the 10 T cell receptor beta chains below, sequenced in a study of T cells in Graves' hyperthyroidism and ophthalmopathy. Amplified TCR beta CDR3 regions derived from RNA transcripts. The TCR CDR3 was amplified in a first-round RT-PCR using the HTBI primer set. Each CDR3 protein is one row after TCRdb ran MiXCR on the multiplex PCR reads. The sample includes about 570,000 distinct CDR3 sequences, 35% to 55% of them seen just once. The sample comprised peripheral blood or thyroid tissue (not recorded which). The receptor source for this set is an adult woman with Graves' disease, either hyperthyroidism or ophthalmopathy (not recorded which).

The rearrangement uses TRBV28 and TRBJ2-7, with D perhaps TRBD2 (5 bases). From germline, CDR1 is MDHEN and CDR2 SYDVKM. V was clipped by 10 bases and J by 3 bases, with 25 bases between them. The CDR3 length is 16 residues. The CDR3 DNA reads as TGTGCCACCTTTTCCTTCGGGCTAGCTGCCAACTACGAGCAGTACTTC. Its translation is CATFSFGLAANYEQYF.

In this sample, this clonotype turned up once. The chain employs TRBV9 and TRBJ1-4; D possibly corresponds to TRBD1 (5 bases). V lost 0 bases and J 5 bases, leaving 11 bases between the germline ends. Germline CDR1 reads SGDLS; CDR2 reads YYNGEE. This CDR3 is built from 15 residues. The CDR3 DNA reads TGTGCCAGCAGCGTAGATGGGGGGGGGAATGAAAAACTGTTTTTT. This translates into CASSVDGGGNEKLFF.

The chain uses TRBV2 and TRBJ1-5; a possible D gene is TRBD1 (5 bases). V was pared by 2 bases and J by 8 bases, with 13 bases between. The germline V gene encodes CDR1 SNHLY and CDR2 FYNNEI. CDR3 size: 14 residues. The CDR3 DNA reads TGTGCCAGCAGTGAACAGGGAGCCCAAGAGCCCCAGCATTTT. This translates into CASSEQGAQEPQHF.

This clonotype has just one count. A much larger clone lies one base from this, so it may be a read error. J is TRBJ1-1 and V is TRBV7-6; D not resolved. This CDR3 contains 13 residues. Germline CDR1 reads SGHVS; CDR2 reads FNYEAQ. The V end lost 6 bases, the J end lost 1 base, and 9 bases lay between the germline ends. CDR3 DNA sequence: TGTGCCAGCAGATACAGAGGGAACACTGAAGCTTTCTTT. It codes for CASRYRGNTEAFF.

Many counts were recorded for this clonotype. J is TRBJ1-2 and V is TRBV27; no reliable D call. This CDR3 is 13 amino acids long. Germline assignment: CDR1 MNHEY and CDR2 SMNVEV (reference sequence). Deletions cut 2 bases from V and 8 bases from J, with 12 bases between. The CDR3, as DNA: TGTGCCAGCAGTTTAACAGCATTCTACGGCTACACCTTC. This sequence encodes CASSLTAFYGYTF.

There are many counts of this clonotype. V usage is TRBV29-1 and J usage is TRBJ1-4; D is possibly TRBD1 (5 bases). V was shortened by 6 bases and J by 2 bases, with 7 bases between the two germline ends. Germline lookup yields CDR1 SQVTM and CDR2 ANQGSEA. The CDR3 has 12 residues. This CDR3 reads CSVGLTNEKLFF. The CDR3 DNA sequence: TGCAGCGTGGGACTGACTAATGAAAAACTGTTTTTT.

The chain joins TRBV20-1 to TRBJ1-2, with 7 bases fitting TRBD1. The V and J ends lost 6 bases and 4 bases, in that order; junction bases with no gene match: 11. Germline lookup yields CDR1 DFQATT and CDR2 SNEGSKA (reference sequence). The CDR3 spans 14 residues. In nucleotides, the CDR3 is TGCAGTGCCCCCCGGGACAGCCTTTTCTATGGCTACACCTTC. Translation gives CSAPRDSLFYGYTF.

The chain recombines TRBV29-1 with TRBJ2-2; D remains ambiguous. V shed 6 bases and J shed 5 bases, with 13 bases lying between them. The CDR3 covers 13 residues. In germline, CDR1 is SQVTM, CDR2 ANQGSEA. The CDR3 nucleotides are TGCAGCGTCGGCGATTACATAACCGGGGAGCTGTTTTTT. Translated, it gives CSVGDYITGELFF.

The chain uses TRBV5-1 and TRBJ1-1; TRBD1 is a possible D gene (6 bases). This CDR3 has 14 residues. Deletions cut 3 bases from V and 11 bases from J, with 20 bases between. Germline assignment: CDR1 SGHRS and CDR2 YFSETQ. CDR3 amino acids: CASSSGYTGGSAFF. The DNA of the CDR3 is TGCGCCAGCAGCTCTGGGTACACCGGGGGCTCGGCTTTCTTT.

Of note for this clonotype: Possible read error: a much larger clone is one base away. V gene TRBV11-3 combines with J gene TRBJ2-2; D unclear. Germline CDR1 SGHNT, CDR2 YENEEA. The CDR3 has 16 residues. Trimming removed 5 bases at V and 0 bases at J, with 13 bases between. CDR3 residues: CASSHFSAANTGELFF. Written as DNA, the CDR3 is TGTGCCAGCAGCCATTTCTCGGCAGCGAACACCGGGGAGCTGTTTTTT.